This TCR beta chain was recovered during a study of CDR3 diversity in severe acne. A word on this clonotype: This CDR3 fails to terminate in the conserved phenylalanine or tryptophan, so it likely reflects a read error.

MiXCR was run by TCRdb on the PCR reads, yielding one entry per CDR3 protein. Counted here are roughly 93,000 distinct CDR3 sequences, 45% to 55% occurring once; the ten biggest clones make up around 10%. Source material: blood. The sequence was obtained from a male donor with severe acne vulgaris.

The CDR3 protein is CSAPRQGSNTEAFL. CDR3 coding DNA: TGCAGTGCTCCAAGACAGGGTTCTAACACTGAAGCTTTCCTT. The V gene is TRBV20-1, the J gene TRBJ1-1, with 7 bases that match TRBD1. The CDR3 is 14 amino acids. Trimming at V came to 5 bases and at J to 2 bases, leaving 8 bases not matched to a gene. Germline CDR1 and CDR2: DFQATT and SNEGSKA (reference sequence).